The entry below describes one TCR beta chain. This sample is part of a study of beta chain features in type 1 diabetes. All of the isolated RNA was reverse transcribed, so expressed TCRB transcripts were sequenced. Clones were sequenced by immunoSEQ multiplex PCR, and TCRdb holds only the in-frame ones, with some missing. The sample lists almost 350,000 clones; 6.5% to 10% were seen once. Germline V gene sequence: CDR1 MNHEY, CDR2 SMNVEV (reference sequence). The CDR3 runs to 14 residues. Trimming cost V 1 base and J 1 base, with 4 bases left between them. Once sorted, every population was more than 95% pure.

The receptor was derived from a woman aged 18 to 35 in good health. The chain couples TRBV27 to TRBJ2-2, with D unresolved. The material sequenced was central memory CD4+ T cells from blood. CDR3 sequence reads: CASSLFRNTGELFF. Written as DNA, the CDR3 is TGTGCCAGCAGTTTATTCAGGAACACCGGGGAGCTGTTTTTT.